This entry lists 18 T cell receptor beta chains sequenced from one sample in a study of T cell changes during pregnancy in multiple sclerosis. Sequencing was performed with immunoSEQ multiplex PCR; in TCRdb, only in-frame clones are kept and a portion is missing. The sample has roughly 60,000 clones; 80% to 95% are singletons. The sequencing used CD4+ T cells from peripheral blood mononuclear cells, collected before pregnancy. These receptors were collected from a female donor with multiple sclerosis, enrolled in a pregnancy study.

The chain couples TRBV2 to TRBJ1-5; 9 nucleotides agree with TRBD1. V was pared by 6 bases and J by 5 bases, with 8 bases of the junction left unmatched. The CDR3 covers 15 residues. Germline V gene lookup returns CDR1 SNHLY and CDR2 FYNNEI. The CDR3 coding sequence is TGTGCCAGCAGCGGTGAACAGGGGGCCTATCAGCCCCAGCATTTT. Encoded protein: CASSGEQGAYQPQHF.

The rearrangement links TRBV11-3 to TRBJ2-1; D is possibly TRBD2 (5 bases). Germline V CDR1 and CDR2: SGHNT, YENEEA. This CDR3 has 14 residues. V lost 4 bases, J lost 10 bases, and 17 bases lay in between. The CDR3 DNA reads TGTGCCAGCAGCTCCGGAGCGGAGCGCAGGGAGCAGTTCTTC. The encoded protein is CASSSGAERREQFF.

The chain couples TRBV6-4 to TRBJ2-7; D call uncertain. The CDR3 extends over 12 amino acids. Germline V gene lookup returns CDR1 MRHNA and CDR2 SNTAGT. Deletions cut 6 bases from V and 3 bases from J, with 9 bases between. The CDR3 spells CASRGTRYEQYF. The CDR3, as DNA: TGTGCCAGCAGGGGCACGCGCTACGAGCAGTACTTC.

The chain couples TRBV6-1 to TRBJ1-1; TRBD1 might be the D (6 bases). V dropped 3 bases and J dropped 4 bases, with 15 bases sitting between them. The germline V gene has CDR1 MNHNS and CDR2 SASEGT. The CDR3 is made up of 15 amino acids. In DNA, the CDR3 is TGTGCCAGCAGTGACAAGGGGGGGAAAGGCACTGAAGCTTTCTTT. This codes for CASSDKGGKGTEAFF.

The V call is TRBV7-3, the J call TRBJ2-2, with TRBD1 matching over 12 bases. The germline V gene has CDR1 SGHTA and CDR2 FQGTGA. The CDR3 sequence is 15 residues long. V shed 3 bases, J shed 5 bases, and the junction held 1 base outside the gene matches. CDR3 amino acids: CASSLGQGATGELFF. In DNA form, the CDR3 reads TGTGCCAGCAGCTTGGGACAGGGGGCTACCGGGGAGCTGTTTTTT. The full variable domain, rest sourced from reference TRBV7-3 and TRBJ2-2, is GAGVSQTPSNKVTEKGKYVELRCDPISGHTALYWYRQSLGQGPEFLIYFQGTGAADDSGLPNDRFFAVRPEGSVSTLKIQRTERGDSAVYLCASSLGQGATGELFFGEGSRLTVL.

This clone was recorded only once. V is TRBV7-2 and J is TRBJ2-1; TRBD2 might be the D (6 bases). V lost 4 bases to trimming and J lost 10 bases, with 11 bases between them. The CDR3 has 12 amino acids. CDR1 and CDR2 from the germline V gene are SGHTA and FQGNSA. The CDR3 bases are TGTGCCAGCAGCTCGGGACTTCAGGAGCAGTTCTTC. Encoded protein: CASSSGLQEQFF.

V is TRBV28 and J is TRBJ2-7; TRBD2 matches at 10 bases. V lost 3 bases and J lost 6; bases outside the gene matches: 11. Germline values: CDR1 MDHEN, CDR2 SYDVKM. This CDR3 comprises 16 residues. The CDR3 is CASSLGLANGGLEQYF. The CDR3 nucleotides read TGTGCCAGCAGTTTGGGACTAGCGAACGGTGGGCTCGAGCAGTACTTC.

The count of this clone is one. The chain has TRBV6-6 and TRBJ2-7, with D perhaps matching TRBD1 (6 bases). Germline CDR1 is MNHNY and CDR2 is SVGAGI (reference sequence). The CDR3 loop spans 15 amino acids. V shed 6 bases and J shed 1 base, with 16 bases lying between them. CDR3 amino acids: CASRTGTTMSYEQYF. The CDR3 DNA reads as TGTGCCAGCAGAACCGGGACAACGATGTCCTACGAGCAGTACTTC.

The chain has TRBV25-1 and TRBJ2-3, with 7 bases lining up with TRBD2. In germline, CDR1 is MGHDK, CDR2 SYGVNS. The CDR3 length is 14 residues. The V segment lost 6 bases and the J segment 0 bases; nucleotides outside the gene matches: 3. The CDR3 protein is CASRKRGSTDTQYF. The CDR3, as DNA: TGTGCCAGCAGGAAGCGGGGTAGCACAGATACGCAGTATTTT. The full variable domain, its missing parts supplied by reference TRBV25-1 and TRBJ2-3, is EADIYQTPRYLVIGTGKKITLECSQTMGHDKMYWYQQDPGMELHLIHYSYGVNSTEKGDLSSESTVSRIRTEHFPLTLESARPSHTSQYLCASRKRGSTDTQYFGPGTRLTVL.

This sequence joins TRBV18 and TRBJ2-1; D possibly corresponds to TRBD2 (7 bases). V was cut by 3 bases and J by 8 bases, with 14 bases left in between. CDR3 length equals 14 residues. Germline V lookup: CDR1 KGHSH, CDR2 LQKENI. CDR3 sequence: CASSPGWGGDEQFF. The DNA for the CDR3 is TGTGCCAGCTCACCGGGCTGGGGGGGCGATGAGCAGTTCTTC.

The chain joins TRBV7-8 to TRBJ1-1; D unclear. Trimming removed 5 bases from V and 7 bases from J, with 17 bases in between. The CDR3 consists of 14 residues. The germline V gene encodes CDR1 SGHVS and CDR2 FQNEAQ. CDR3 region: CASSPARVLREAFF. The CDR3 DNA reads TGTGCCAGCAGCCCTGCGCGTGTTTTGCGTGAAGCTTTCTTT.

DNA for the CDR3: TGTGCCATCAGCGAGGAGGGCAGGACCGCTTTCTTT. It is translated as CAISEEGRTAFF. V gene TRBV10-3 combines with J gene TRBJ1-1; D remains unclear. The germline CDR1 and CDR2 sequences are ENHRY and SYGVKD. This CDR3 spans 12 amino acids. Deletions cut 6 bases from V and 11 bases from J, with 16 bases between.

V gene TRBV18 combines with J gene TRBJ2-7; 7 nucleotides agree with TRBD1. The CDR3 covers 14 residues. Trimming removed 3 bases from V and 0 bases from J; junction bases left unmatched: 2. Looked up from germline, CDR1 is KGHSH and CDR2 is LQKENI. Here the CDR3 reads CASSPTGPSYEQYF. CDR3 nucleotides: TGTGCCAGCTCACCGACAGGGCCCTCCTACGAGCAGTACTTC. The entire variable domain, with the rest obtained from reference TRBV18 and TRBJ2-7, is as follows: NAGVMQNPRHLVRRRGQEARLRCSPMKGHSHVYWYRQLPEEGLKFMVYLQKENIIDESGMPKERFSAEFPKEGPSILRIQQVVRGDSAAYFCASSPTGPSYEQYFGPGTRLTVT.

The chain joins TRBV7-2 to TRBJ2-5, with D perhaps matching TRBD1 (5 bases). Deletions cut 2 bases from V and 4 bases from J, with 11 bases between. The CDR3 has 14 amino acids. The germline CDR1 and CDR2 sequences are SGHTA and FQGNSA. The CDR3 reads CASSLNTGRETQYF. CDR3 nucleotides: TGTGCCAGCAGCTTAAATACAGGAAGAGAGACCCAGTACTTC.

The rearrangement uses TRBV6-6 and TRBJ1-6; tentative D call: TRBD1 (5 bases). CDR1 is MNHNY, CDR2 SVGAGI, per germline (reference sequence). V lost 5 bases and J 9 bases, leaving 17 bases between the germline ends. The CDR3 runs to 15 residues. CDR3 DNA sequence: TGTGCCAGCAGTCCCCGGGACTCAAGGGGTTCACCCCTCCACTTT. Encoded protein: CASSPRDSRGSPLHF.

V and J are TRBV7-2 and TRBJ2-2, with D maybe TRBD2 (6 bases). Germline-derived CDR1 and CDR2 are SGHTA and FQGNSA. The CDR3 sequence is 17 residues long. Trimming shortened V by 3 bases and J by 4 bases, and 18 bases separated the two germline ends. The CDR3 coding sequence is TGTGCCAGCAGCTTGGTACGCGGGACTTTAAGCACCGGGGAGCTGTTTTTT. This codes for CASSLVRGTLSTGELFF.

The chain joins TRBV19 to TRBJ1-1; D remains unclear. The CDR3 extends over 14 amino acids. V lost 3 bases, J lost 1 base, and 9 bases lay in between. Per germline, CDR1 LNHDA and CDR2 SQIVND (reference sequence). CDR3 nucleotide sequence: TGTGCCAGTAGTATGGGCACGGAGAACACTGAAGCTTTCTTT. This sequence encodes CASSMGTENTEAFF.

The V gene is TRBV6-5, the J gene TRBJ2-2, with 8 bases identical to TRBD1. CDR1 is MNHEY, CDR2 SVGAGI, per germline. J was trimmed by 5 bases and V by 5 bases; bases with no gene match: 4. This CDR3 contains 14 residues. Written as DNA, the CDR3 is TGTGCCAGCAGTCCCAGGACAGGGACCGGGGAGCTGTTTTTT. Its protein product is CASSPRTGTGELFF.